The 25 T cell receptor beta chains listed next were all sequenced from one sample in a study of T cells in Graves' hyperthyroidism and ophthalmopathy. From RNA transcripts, TCR beta CDR3 regions were amplified. A first-round RT-PCR of the TCR CDR3 used the HTBI primer set. MiXCR was run by TCRdb on the multiplex PCR reads, yielding one entry per CDR3 protein. The sample includes roughly 380,000 distinct CDR3 sequences, roughly 14% seen only once; the top ten take 8% to 13%. The sequenced sample consisted of blood. These receptors were collected from a woman aged 60-70 years with Graves' hyperthyroidism.

V gene TRBV5-4 combines with J gene TRBJ1-2; 10 bases map to TRBD1. The CDR3 length is 15 residues. The V gene's germline CDR1 is SGHNT and CDR2 YYREEE (reference sequence). J was trimmed by 3 bases and V by 4 bases; bases with no gene match: 6. CDR3 bases: TGTGCCAGCAGCCCAGGGACAGGGGCTGACTATGGCTACACCTTC. Protein product: CASSPGTGADYGYTF.

Many counts were recorded for this clonotype. V usage is TRBV11-2 and J usage is TRBJ2-5, with D tentatively TRBD2 (6 bases). CDR1 is SGHAT, CDR2 FQNNGV, per germline. CDR3 length equals 13 residues. Trimming stripped 5 bases from V and 4 bases from J, with 11 bases between. This chain's CDR3 is CASSTTSPETQYF. In DNA, the CDR3 is TGTGCCAGCAGCACGACTAGTCCAGAGACCCAGTACTTC. The full variable domain, in which reference TRBV11-2 and TRBJ2-5 provide the parts outside the CDR3, is EAGVAQSPRYKIIEKRQSVAFWCNPISGHATLYWYQQILGQGPKLLIQFQNNGVVDDSQLPKDRFSAERLKGVDSTLKIQPAKLEDSAVYLCASSTTSPETQYFGPGTRLLVL.

As for this clonotype: This may stem from a read error, because a much larger clone lies one nucleotide away. The gene calls are TRBV5-1 and TRBJ2-1; D is perhaps TRBD2 (5 bases). The assigned J gene may be wrong: the sequence end matches TRBJ2-7 better. There are 16 residues in the CDR3. Germline CDR1 reads SGHRS; CDR2 reads YFSETQ. DNA of the CDR3: TGCGCCAGCAGCTCCCCTGGCTCTAGCCGGTATAATGAGCAGTACTTC. It encodes CASSSPGSSRYNEQYF.

On this clonotype itself: Just one base apart from a much larger clone, this may be a read error. This rearrangement joins TRBV20-1 to TRBJ1-5; D might be TRBD1 (6 bases). The CDR3 totals 13 residues. Germline CDR1 reads DFQATT; CDR2 reads SNEGSKA (reference sequence). The CDR3 region is CSARSGGAQPRHF. The CDR3 DNA reads as TGCAGTGCTAGATCTGGGGGCGCACAGCCCCGGCATTTT.

This clonotype has just a few counts. The V and J genes are TRBV6-1 and TRBJ2-2; 9 bases line up with TRBD2. The V and J ends lost 8 bases and 7 bases, in that order; junction bases with no gene match: 14. Per the germline V gene, CDR1 is MNHNS and CDR2 is SASEGT. The CDR3 has 16 amino acids. The CDR3 DNA sequence: TGTGCCAGCGGCACTAGCGGGCACTCGGGTGGCGGGGAGCTGTTTTTT. Translation: CASGTSGHSGGGELFF.

This clonotype was seen ten or more times. V gene TRBV3-1 combines with J gene TRBJ2-5, with D perhaps TRBD2 (6 bases). Per the germline V gene, CDR1 is LGHDT and CDR2 is YNNKEL (reference sequence). This CDR3 has 17 residues. The V end lost 4 bases, the J end lost 2 bases, and 20 bases lay between the germline ends. CDR3 sequence reads: CASSPPLPGGGQETQYF. As DNA, the CDR3 is TGTGCCAGCAGCCCGCCCCTGCCGGGTGGGGGGCAAGAGACCCAGTACTTC.

This clonotype has ten or more counts. The V call is TRBV12-3 or TRBV12-4, the J call TRBJ2-1; D is possibly TRBD2 (5 bases). V was shortened by 3 bases and J by 2 bases, with 14 bases between the two germline ends. This CDR3 has 16 residues. Written as DNA, the CDR3 is TGTGCCAGCAGTTTTGACCTAGCTGGCGCCTACAATGAGCAGTTCTTC. Translated, it gives CASSFDLAGAYNEQFF.

The J gene is TRBJ2-3, the V gene TRBV25-1, with no clear D. Per the germline V gene, CDR1 is MGHDK and CDR2 is SYGVNS. CDR3 size: 16 residues. V shed 4 bases and J shed 1 base, with 15 bases lying between them. The DNA for the CDR3 is TGTGCCAGCAGTGCACAACCCGGGTCGCGCACAGATACGCAGTATTTT. Encoded protein: CASSAQPGSRTDTQYF.

The chain recombines TRBV10-1 with TRBJ2-1, with 14 positions matching TRBD2. This CDR3 has 16 amino acids. Germline CDR1 reads WNHNN; CDR2 reads SYGVQD (reference sequence). Losses at the gene ends were 5 bases for V and 6 bases for J; bases not matched to a gene: 6. CDR3 amino acids: CASSTGTSGSINEQFF. The DNA of the CDR3 is TGCGCCAGCAGTACCGGGACTAGCGGGAGCATCAATGAGCAGTTCTTC.

This clonotype was counted ten times or more. CDR3 coding DNA: TGTGCCAGCAGTTCAGGGGATCGGGGCTACACCTTC. Its translation is CASSSGDRGYTF. The rearrangement joins TRBV27 to TRBJ1-2; D may be TRBD1 (6 bases). Germline V gene data show CDR1 as MNHEY and CDR2 as SMNVEV (reference sequence). This CDR3 has 12 residues. Trimming took 4 bases from V and 8 from J, leaving 11 bases between them.

The chain links TRBV11-2 to TRBJ2-1, with 8 bases lining up with TRBD1. Germline V gene data show CDR1 as SGHAT and CDR2 as FQNNGV. This CDR3 is 15 amino acids long. The ends lost 3 bases at V and 0 bases at J; junction bases unmatched: 1. The CDR3, as DNA: TGTGCCAGCAGCTTCAGGGGGCACTCCTACAATGAGCAGTTCTTC. Protein: CASSFRGHSYNEQFF.

Many counts were recorded for this clonotype. The chain has TRBV3-1 and TRBJ2-5; 15 bases align to TRBD2. This CDR3 has 16 residues. Looked up from germline, CDR1 is LGHDT and CDR2 is YNNKEL (reference sequence). With 4 bases clipped from V and 5 bases from J, the junction kept 5 bases outside the gene matches. The CDR3 coding sequence is TGTGCCAGCAGCCCCCCCGGACTAGCGGGAGGGGAGACCCAGTACTTC. Protein: CASSPPGLAGGETQYF.

There are many counts of this clonotype. The chain uses TRBV20-1 and TRBJ2-7; D is undetermined. CDR1 is DFQATT and CDR2 is SNEGSKA in the germline V gene (reference sequence). CDR3 length: 12 residues. V was pared by 6 bases and J by 3 bases, with 12 bases between. The CDR3 spells CSARRRSYEQYF. For the CDR3, the DNA is TGCAGTGCGAGACGAAGGAGCTACGAGCAGTACTTC.

This clonotype occurred a few times. The rearrangement links TRBV7-8 to TRBJ1-6; D is unresolved. Germline CDR1 SGHVS, CDR2 FQNEAQ. With 0 bases removed from V and 7 bases from J, the gap between germline ends came to 7 bases. The CDR3 spans 14 residues. This CDR3 is CASSLAVVNSPLHF. DNA of the CDR3: TGTGCCAGCAGCTTAGCGGTTGTCAATTCACCCCTCCACTTT. Based on the CDR3 plus reference TRBV7-8 and TRBJ1-6, the full variable domain is GAGVSQSPRYKVAKRGQDVALRCDPISGHVSLFWYQQALGQGPEFLTYFQNEAQLDKSGLPSDRFFAERPEGSVSTLKIQRTQQEDSAVYLCASSLAVVNSPLHFGNGTRLTVT.

This clonotype was detected ten times or more. V and J are TRBV18 and TRBJ2-7; 13 bases line up with TRBD2. With V trimmed by 5 bases and J by 6 bases, 4 bases remained unmatched. The CDR3 spans 14 residues. Germline V gene data show CDR1 as KGHSH and CDR2 as LQKENI. The CDR3 DNA follows: TGTGCCAGCTCAGGGACTAGCGGGAATCTCGAGCAGTACTTC. Translated, it gives CASSGTSGNLEQYF.

This rearrangement joins TRBV10-3 to TRBJ2-1; 11 bases line up with TRBD2. CDR1 is ENHRY, CDR2 SYGVKD, per germline. Trimming cost V 2 bases and J 4 bases; bases outside gene matches: 4. CDR3 length equals 16 residues. CDR3 sequence: CAISEGTSGVYNEQFF. In DNA, the CDR3 is TGTGCCATCAGTGAGGGGACTAGCGGAGTTTACAATGAGCAGTTCTTC.

This clonotype was counted many times. An end of the junction differs from the germline gene, which may be a read error. The V gene is TRBV7-7, the J gene TRBJ2-3, with 7 positions matching TRBD1. The CDR3 sequence is 15 residues long. Looked up from germline, CDR1 is SSHAT and CDR2 is FNYEAQ (reference sequence). For the CDR3, the DNA is TGTGCTAGCAGTCCGAACAGGGGAAGCACAGATACGCAGTATTTT. Its translation is CASSPNRGSTDTQYF.

The chain has TRBV30 and TRBJ2-2; TRBD2 matches 9 bases. The CDR3 has 15 residues. J lost 3 bases, V lost 2 bases, and 4 bases had no gene match. Per the germline V gene, CDR1 is GTSNPN and CDR2 is SVGIG (reference sequence). The CDR3 DNA follows: TGTGCCTGGAGTACAGCGGGGGGATACACCGGGGAGCTGTTTTTT. Translation: CAWSTAGGYTGELFF.

The J gene is TRBJ1-4, the V gene TRBV6-2 or TRBV6-3, with D possibly being TRBD1 (5 bases). V gave up 8 bases and J gave up 0 bases, with 7 bases separating them. The CDR3 covers 13 residues. CDR1 and CDR2 from the germline V gene are MNHEY and SVGEGT. The CDR3 loop is CASQGSTNEKLFF. CDR3 nucleotides: TGTGCCAGCCAGGGATCAACTAATGAAAAACTGTTTTTT.

This clonotype came up many times. The gene calls are TRBV15 and TRBJ2-1, with 10 positions matching TRBD2. Germline V gene sequence: CDR1 LNHNV, CDR2 YYDKDF (reference sequence). The CDR3 totals 14 residues. Trimming removed 6 bases from V and 2 bases from J; junction bases left unmatched: 1. The CDR3 sequence: CATRLAGAYNEQFF. The CDR3 DNA reads as TGTGCCACCAGGCTAGCGGGGGCCTACAATGAGCAGTTCTTC.

This clonotype was observed a single time. A much larger clone lies a single base off, so this may be a read error. V usage is TRBV18 and J usage is TRBJ2-1, with no clear D. CDR3 size: 11 residues. Germline V CDR1 and CDR2: KGHSH, LQKENI. The CDR3 here is CASSPREEQCF. The CDR3 DNA is TGTGCCAGCTCCCCGCGCGAGGAGCAGTGCTTC.

This clonotype showed up just a few times. The chain joins TRBV18 to TRBJ1-2; D is unresolved. V lost 1 base to trimming and J lost 5 bases, with 11 bases between them. The germline CDR1 and CDR2 sequences are KGHSH and LQKENI. This CDR3 comprises 14 residues. The CDR3 DNA follows: TGTGCCAGCTCACCACGTAGTACAGAGTATGGCTACACCTTC. Translated, it gives CASSPRSTEYGYTF.

Many counts were recorded for this clonotype. The chain carries TRBV5-1 and TRBJ1-4, with D unresolved. Trimming took off 0 bases at V and 0 bases at J, with 6 bases between the two ends. Looked up from germline, CDR1 is SGHRS and CDR2 is YFSETQ. CDR3 length: 15 amino acids. CDR3 residues: CASSLAGATNEKLFF. In nucleotides, the CDR3 is TGCGCCAGCAGCTTGGCCGGGGCAACTAATGAAAAACTGTTTTTT.

Written as DNA, the CDR3 is TGTGCCAGTAGCGAAACAGCGGCTAGCGGGAGGGCCGGGTTAAGGACAGATACGCAGTATTTT. This encodes CASSETAASGRAGLRTDTQYF. The rearrangement uses TRBV19 and TRBJ2-3; 12 nucleotides align to TRBD2. The ends lost 6 bases at V and 3 bases at J; junction bases unmatched: 22. The CDR3 contains 21 residues. Germline V gene data show CDR1 as LNHDA and CDR2 as SQIVND (reference sequence).

This clonotype was found a few times. J is TRBJ2-7 and V is TRBV5-1; D not certain. The CDR3 sequence is 12 residues long. Germline values: CDR1 SGHRS, CDR2 YFSETQ. Trimming cost V 3 bases and J 6 bases, with 10 bases left between them. The CDR3 loop reads CASSSTAPEQYF. The CDR3, as DNA: TGCGCCAGCAGCTCCACAGCCCCCGAGCAGTACTTC.